Following are 2 T cell receptor beta chains from one sample sequenced in a study of T cell responses to AZD1222 COVID-19 vaccine. Here immunoSEQ multiplex PCR was the method, and the copy in TCRdb shows in-frame clones only, minus some. Among some 150,000 clones listed, around 83% were seen once. This material consisted of peripheral blood, taken 28 days after the second AZD1222 dose. All receptors derive from an adult who received the AZD1222 COVID-19 vaccine.

The genes are TRBV3-1 (or the pseudogene TRBV3-2) and TRBJ2-3, with 14 positions matching TRBD2. The CDR3 totals 16 residues. Germline V gene data show CDR1 as LGHDT and CDR2 as YNNKEL (reference sequence). V lost 4 bases and J lost 6; bases outside the gene matches: 6. This CDR3 reads CASSPRLAGGRDTQYF. The CDR3 bases are TGTGCCAGCAGCCCCCGACTAGCGGGGGGGCGGGATACGCAGTATTTT.

The J gene is TRBJ2-7, the V gene TRBV18, with D maybe TRBD2 (5 bases). The V gene's germline CDR1 is KGHSH and CDR2 LQKENI. Trimming removed 6 bases from V and 0 bases from J, with 9 bases in between. This CDR3 is built from 13 residues. The CDR3 DNA is TGTGCCAGCTCCGACGGGAACTCCTACGAGCAGTACTTC. Translation gives CASSDGNSYEQYF.